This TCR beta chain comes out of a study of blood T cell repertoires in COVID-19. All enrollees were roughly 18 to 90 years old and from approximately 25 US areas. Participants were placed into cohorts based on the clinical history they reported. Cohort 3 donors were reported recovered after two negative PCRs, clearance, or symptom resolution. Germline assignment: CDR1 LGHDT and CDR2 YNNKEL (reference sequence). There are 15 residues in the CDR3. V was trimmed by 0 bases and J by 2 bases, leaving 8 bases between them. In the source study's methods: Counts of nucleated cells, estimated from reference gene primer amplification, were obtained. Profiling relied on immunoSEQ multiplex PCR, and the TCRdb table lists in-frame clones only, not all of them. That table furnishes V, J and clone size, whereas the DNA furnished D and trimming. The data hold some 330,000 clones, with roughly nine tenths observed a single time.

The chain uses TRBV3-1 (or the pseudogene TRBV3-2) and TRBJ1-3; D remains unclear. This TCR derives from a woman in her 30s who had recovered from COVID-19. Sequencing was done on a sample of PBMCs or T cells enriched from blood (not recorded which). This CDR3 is CASSQDAGTGNTIYF. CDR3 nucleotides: TGTGCCAGCAGCCAAGACGCCGGGACTGGAAACACCATATATTTT.